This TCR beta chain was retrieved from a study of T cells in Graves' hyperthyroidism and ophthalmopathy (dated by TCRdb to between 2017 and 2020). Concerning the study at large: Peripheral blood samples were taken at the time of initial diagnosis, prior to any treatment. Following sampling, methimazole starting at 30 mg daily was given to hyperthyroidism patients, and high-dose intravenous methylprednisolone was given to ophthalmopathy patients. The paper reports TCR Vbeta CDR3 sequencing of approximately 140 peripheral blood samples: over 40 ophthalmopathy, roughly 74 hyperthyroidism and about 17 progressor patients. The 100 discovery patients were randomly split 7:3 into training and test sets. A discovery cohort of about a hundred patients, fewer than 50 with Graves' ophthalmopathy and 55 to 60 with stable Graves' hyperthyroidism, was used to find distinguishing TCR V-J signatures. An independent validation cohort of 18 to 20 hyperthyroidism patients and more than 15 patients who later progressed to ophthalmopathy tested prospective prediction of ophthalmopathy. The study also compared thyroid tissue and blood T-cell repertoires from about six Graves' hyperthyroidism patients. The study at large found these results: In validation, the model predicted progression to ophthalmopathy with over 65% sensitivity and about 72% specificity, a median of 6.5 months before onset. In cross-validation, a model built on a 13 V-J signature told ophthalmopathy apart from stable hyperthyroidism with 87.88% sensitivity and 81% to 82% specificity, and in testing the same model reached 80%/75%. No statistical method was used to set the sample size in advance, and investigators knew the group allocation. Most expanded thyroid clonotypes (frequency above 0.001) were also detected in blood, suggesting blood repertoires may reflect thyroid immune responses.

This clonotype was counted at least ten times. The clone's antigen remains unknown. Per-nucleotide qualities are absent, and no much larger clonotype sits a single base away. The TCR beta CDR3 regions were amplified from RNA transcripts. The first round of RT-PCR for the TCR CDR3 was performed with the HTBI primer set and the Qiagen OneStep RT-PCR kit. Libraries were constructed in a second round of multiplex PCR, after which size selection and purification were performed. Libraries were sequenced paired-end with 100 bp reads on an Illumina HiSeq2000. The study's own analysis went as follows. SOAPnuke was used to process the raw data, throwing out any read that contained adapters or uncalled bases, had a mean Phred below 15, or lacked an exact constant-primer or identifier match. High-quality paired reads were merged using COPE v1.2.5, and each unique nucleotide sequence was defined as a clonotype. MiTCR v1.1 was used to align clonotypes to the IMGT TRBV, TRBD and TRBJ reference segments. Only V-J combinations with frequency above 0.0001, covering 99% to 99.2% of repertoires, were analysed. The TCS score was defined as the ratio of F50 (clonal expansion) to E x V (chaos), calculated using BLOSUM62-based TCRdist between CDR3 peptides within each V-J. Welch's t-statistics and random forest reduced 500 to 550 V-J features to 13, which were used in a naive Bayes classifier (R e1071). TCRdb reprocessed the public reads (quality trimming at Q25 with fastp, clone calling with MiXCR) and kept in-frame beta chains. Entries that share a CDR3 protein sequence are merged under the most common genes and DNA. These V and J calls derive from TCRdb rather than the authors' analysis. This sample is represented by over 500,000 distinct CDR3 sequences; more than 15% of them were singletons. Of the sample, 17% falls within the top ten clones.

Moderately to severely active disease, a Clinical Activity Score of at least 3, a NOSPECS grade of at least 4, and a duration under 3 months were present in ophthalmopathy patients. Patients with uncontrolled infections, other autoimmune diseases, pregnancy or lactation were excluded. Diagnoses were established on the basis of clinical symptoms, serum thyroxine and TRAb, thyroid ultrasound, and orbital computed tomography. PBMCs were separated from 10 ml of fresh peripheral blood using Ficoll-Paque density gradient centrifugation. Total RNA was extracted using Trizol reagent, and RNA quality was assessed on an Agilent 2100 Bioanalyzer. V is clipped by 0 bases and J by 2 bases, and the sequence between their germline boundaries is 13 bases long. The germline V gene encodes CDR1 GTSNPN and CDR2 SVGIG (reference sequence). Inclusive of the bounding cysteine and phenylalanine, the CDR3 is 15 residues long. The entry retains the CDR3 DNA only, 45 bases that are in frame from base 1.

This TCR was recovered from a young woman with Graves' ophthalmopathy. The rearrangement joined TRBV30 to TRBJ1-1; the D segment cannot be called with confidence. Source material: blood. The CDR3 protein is CAWSVLEVRNTEAFF. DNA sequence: TGTGCCTGGAGTGTACTTGAGGTGAGAAACACTGAAGCTTTCTTT.